Listed below are T cell receptor beta chains from one sample, sequenced in a study of T-cell reconstitution after alpha-beta-depleted transplantation in children. In TCRdb, the PCR reads were re-called with MiXCR into one record per CDR3 protein. Of about 110,000 distinct CDR3 sequences in the sample, 10% are singletons; the top ten hold approximately 7.9%. Specimen: PBMCs from the stem cell graft donor, collected from the stem cell graft. These receptors originate from a human donor who donated a stem cell graft to a child with acute lymphoblastic leukemia. Both conserved end residues are part of each CDR3. Part of the rows lack a size; the others show once, few, many or a class for expanded clones.

j_call: TRBJ2-5; v_call: TRBV2; clone_size: many; cdr3_aa: CASSVLGDQYF
j_call: TRBJ2-7; v_call: TRBV25-1; clone_size: many; cdr3_aa: CASSEKGYEQYF
j_call: TRBJ1-6; v_call: TRBV12-3/TRBV12-4; clone_size: many; cdr3_aa: CASSRDRGRNSPLHF
j_call: TRBJ2-5; v_call: TRBV7-2; clone_size: many; cdr3_aa: CASSYPGGRKTQYF
j_call: TRBJ2-2; v_call: TRBV20-1; clone_size: many; cdr3_aa: CSASATSSGHTGELFF
j_call: TRBJ1-4; v_call: TRBV7-8; clone_size: NA; cdr3_aa: CASSLRDREVVVNEKLFF
j_call: TRBJ2-1; v_call: TRBV5-1; clone_size: many; cdr3_aa: CASSLPEALNNEQFF
j_call: TRBJ2-5; v_call: TRBV6-1; clone_size: few; cdr3_aa: CASKERGRETQYF
j_call: TRBJ2-3; v_call: TRBV7-2; clone_size: many; cdr3_aa: CASSRQGAGDTQYF
j_call: TRBJ2-7; v_call: TRBV9; clone_size: many; cdr3_aa: CASSAGQGTYEQYF
j_call: TRBJ2-1; v_call: TRBV6-2/TRBV6-3; clone_size: many; cdr3_aa: CASSFASGGLREQFF
j_call: TRBJ2-7; v_call: TRBV7-8; clone_size: many; cdr3_aa: CASSSSNLRDRGLEQYF
j_call: TRBJ2-1; v_call: TRBV18; clone_size: many; cdr3_aa: CASSPLTTGRGKGGAEQFF
j_call: TRBJ1-2; v_call: TRBV5-1; clone_size: many; cdr3_aa: CASSLGDAGQVHGYTF
j_call: TRBJ1-5; v_call: TRBV6-2/TRBV6-3; clone_size: many; cdr3_aa: CASSTGERNQPQHF
j_call: TRBJ2-1; v_call: TRBV5-1; clone_size: NA; cdr3_aa: CASSQRRASWDNEQFF
j_call: TRBJ2-7; v_call: TRBV6-5; clone_size: many; cdr3_aa: CASSFRTGPRDPKGGQYF
j_call: TRBJ1-4; v_call: TRBV12-3/TRBV12-4; clone_size: many; cdr3_aa: CASSFQTRGGKLFF
j_call: TRBJ2-7; v_call: TRBV7-9; clone_size: few; cdr3_aa: CASSLYSGPTYEQYF
j_call: TRBJ1-2; v_call: TRBV10-2; clone_size: many; cdr3_aa: CASSDAGSPGYGYTF
j_call: TRBJ2-1; v_call: TRBV5-1; clone_size: many; cdr3_aa: CASSLERGLAGGVNEQFF
j_call: TRBJ2-7; v_call: TRBV20-1; clone_size: many; cdr3_aa: CSAREDYEQYF
j_call: TRBJ2-1; v_call: TRBV9; clone_size: many; cdr3_aa: CASSPGWGYEQFF
j_call: TRBJ1-5; v_call: TRBV5-4; clone_size: many; cdr3_aa: CASSLGGGHEGPGHQPQHF
j_call: TRBJ2-3; v_call: TRBV4-2; clone_size: many; cdr3_aa: CASSQALAQYTDTQYF
j_call: TRBJ2-7; v_call: TRBV5-6; clone_size: many; cdr3_aa: CASSLGPDRSYEQYF
j_call: TRBJ2-5; v_call: TRBV5-1; clone_size: NA; cdr3_aa: CASSPIAGNQETQYF
j_call: TRBJ2-1; v_call: TRBV5-8; clone_size: many; cdr3_aa: CASSWGQPYNEQFF
j_call: TRBJ2-1; v_call: TRBV5-6; clone_size: many; cdr3_aa: CASSPQGFPGLAGDKQFF
j_call: TRBJ2-1; v_call: TRBV20-1; clone_size: many; cdr3_aa: CSARDIALAGPLSYNEQFF
j_call: TRBJ1-1; v_call: TRBV7-9; clone_size: many; cdr3_aa: CASSPRDFNTEAFF
j_call: TRBJ2-2; v_call: TRBV4-3; clone_size: many; cdr3_aa: CASSQDTRGQGYTGELFF
j_call: TRBJ1-6; v_call: TRBV20-1; clone_size: NA; cdr3_aa: CSARETYSYNSPLHF
j_call: TRBJ2-1; v_call: TRBV30; clone_size: few; cdr3_aa: CAWSLPTSGISYNEQFF
j_call: TRBJ2-1; v_call: TRBV5-6; clone_size: many; cdr3_aa: CASSSWRAGGRYNEQFF
j_call: TRBJ2-1; v_call: TRBV29-1; clone_size: many; cdr3_aa: CSVAGTSYNEQFF
j_call: TRBJ1-2; v_call: TRBV12-3/TRBV12-4; clone_size: many; cdr3_aa: CASSRRTEYYGYTF
j_call: TRBJ2-7; v_call: TRBV27; clone_size: many; cdr3_aa: CASSLWTSGSGPHEQYF
j_call: TRBJ2-3; v_call: TRBV30; clone_size: many; cdr3_aa: CAWSGQAGADTQYF
j_call: TRBJ1-2; v_call: TRBV5-1; clone_size: many; cdr3_aa: CASSSGLNYGYTF
j_call: TRBJ2-7; v_call: TRBV6-2/TRBV6-3; clone_size: many; cdr3_aa: CASSTGLISSYEQYF
j_call: TRBJ2-3; v_call: TRBV12-3/TRBV12-4; clone_size: many; cdr3_aa: CASSFSLAGGRLDTQYF
j_call: TRBJ2-7; v_call: TRBV6-2/TRBV6-3; clone_size: many; cdr3_aa: CASSPFAGQPGYEQYF